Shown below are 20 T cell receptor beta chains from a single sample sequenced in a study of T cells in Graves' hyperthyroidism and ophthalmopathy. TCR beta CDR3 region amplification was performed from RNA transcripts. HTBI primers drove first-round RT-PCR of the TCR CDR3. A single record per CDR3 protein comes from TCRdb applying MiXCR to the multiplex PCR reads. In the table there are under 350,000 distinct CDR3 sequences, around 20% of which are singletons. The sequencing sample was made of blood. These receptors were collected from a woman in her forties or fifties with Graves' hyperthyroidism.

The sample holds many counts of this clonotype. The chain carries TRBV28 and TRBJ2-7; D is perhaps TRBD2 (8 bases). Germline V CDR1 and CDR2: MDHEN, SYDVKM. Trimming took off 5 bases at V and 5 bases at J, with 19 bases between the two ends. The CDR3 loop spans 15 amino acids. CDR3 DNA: TGTGCCAGCAGTCGGGTGGGGACAGCGGGGGACGAGCAGTACTTC. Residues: CASSRVGTAGDEQYF.

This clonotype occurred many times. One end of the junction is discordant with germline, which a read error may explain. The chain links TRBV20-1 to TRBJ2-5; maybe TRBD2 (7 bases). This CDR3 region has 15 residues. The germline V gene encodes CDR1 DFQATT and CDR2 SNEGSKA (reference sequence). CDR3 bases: TGCAGTGCGAGAGGCGGGGGCACCAACGTGGGGGCCCAGTACTTC. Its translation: CSARGGGTNVGAQYF.

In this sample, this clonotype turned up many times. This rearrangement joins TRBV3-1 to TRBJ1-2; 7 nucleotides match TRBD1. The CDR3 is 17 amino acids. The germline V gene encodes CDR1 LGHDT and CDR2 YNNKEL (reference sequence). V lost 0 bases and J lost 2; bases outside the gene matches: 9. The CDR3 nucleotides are TGTGCCAGCAGCCAAGAGCGGCAGGGGGGCTCCAACTATGGCTACACCTTC. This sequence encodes CASSQERQGGSNYGYTF.

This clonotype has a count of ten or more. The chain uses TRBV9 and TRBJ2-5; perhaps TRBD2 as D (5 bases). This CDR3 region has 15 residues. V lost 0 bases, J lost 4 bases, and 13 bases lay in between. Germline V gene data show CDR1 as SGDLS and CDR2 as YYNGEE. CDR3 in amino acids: CASSVGLSGSETQYF. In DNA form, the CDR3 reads TGTGCCAGCAGCGTAGGGTTGAGCGGTTCAGAGACCCAGTACTTC.

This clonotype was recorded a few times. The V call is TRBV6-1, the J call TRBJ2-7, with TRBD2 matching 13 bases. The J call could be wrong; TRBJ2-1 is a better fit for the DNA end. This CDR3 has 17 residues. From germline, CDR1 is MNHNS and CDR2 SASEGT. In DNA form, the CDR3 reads TGTGCCAGCAGTCAAATGCGGACTAGCGGGAGCTTTCATGAGCAGTTCTTC. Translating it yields CASSQMRTSGSFHEQFF.

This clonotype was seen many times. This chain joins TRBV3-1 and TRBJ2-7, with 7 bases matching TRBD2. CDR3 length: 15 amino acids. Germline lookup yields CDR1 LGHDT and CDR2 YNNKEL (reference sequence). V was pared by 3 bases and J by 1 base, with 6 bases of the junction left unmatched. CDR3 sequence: CASSHGTKLSYEQYF. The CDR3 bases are TGTGCCAGCAGCCATGGGACTAAATTATCCTACGAGCAGTACTTC.

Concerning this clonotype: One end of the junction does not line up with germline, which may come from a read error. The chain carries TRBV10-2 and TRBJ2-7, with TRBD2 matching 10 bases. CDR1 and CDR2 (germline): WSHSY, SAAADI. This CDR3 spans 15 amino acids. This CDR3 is CASRDSASGSKEQYF. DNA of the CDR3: TGCGCCAGCCGTGATTCGGCTAGCGGGAGTAAAGAGCAGTACTTC.

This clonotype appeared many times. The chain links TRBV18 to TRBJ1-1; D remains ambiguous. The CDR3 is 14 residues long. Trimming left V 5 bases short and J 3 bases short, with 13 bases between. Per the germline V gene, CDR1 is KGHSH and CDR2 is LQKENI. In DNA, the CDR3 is TGTGCCAGCTCATCTCTGAGGGTCGACACTGAAGCTTTCTTT. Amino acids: CASSSLRVDTEAFF. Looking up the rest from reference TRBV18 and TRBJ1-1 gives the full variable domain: NAGVMQNPRHLVRRRGQEARLRCSPMKGHSHVYWYRQLPEEGLKFMVYLQKENIIDESGMPKERFSAEFPKEGPSILRIQQVVRGDSAAYFCASSSLRVDTEAFFGQGTRLTVV.

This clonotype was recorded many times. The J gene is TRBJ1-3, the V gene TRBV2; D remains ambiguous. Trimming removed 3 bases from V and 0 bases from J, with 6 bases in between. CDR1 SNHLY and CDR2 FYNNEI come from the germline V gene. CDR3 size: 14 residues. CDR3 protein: CASSEESSGNTIYF. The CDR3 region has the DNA TGTGCCAGCAGTGAGGAGAGCTCTGGAAACACCATATATTTT.

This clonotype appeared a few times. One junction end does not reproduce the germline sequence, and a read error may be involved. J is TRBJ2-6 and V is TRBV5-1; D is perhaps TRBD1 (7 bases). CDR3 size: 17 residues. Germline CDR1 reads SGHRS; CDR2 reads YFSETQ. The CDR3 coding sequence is TGCGCCAGCAGCTTGGCCGGGACAGCCCTGGGGGGCAACGTCCTGACTTTC. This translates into CASSLAGTALGGNVLTF.

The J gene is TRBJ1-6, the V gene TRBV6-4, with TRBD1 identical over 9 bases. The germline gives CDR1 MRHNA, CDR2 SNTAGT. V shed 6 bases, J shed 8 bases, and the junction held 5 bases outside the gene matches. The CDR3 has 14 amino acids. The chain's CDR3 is CASSHRDRDSPLHF. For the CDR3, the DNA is TGTGCCAGCAGCCACCGGGACAGGGATTCACCCCTCCACTTT.

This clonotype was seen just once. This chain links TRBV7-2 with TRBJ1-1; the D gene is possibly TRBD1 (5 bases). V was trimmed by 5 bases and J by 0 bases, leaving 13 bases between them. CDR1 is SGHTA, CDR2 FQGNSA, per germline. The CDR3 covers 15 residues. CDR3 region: CASSQGWGMNTEAFF. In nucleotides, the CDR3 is TGTGCCAGCAGCCAGGGATGGGGAATGAACACTGAAGCTTTCTTT.

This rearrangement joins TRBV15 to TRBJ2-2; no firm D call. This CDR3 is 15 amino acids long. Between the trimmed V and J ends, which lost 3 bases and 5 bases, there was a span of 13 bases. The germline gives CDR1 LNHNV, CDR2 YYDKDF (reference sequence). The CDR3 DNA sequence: TGTGCCACCAGCAGGCCAATGTGGGGAACCGGGGAGCTGTTTTTT. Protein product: CATSRPMWGTGELFF. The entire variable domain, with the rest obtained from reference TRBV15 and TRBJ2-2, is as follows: DAMVIQNPRYQVTQFGKPVTLSCSQTLNHNVMYWYQQKSSQAPKLLFHYYDKDFNNEADTPDNFQSRRPNTSFCFLDIRSPGLGDTAMYLCATSRPMWGTGELFFGEGSRLTVL.

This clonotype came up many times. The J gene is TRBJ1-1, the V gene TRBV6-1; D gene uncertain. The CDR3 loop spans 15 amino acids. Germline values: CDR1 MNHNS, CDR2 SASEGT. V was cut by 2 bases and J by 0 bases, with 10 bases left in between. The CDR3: CASSELAGMNTEAFF. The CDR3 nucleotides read TGTGCCAGCAGTGAACTTGCGGGCATGAACACTGAAGCTTTCTTT.

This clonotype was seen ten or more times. In DNA, the CDR3 is TGTGCCAGCAATCAGGGGAAGAGGCAGTACTTC. It specifies CASNQGKRQYF. The rearrangement uses TRBV28 and TRBJ2-7, with a tentative D call TRBD1 (6 bases). Germline values: CDR1 MDHEN, CDR2 SYDVKM. Between the trimmed V and J ends, which lost 7 bases and 9 bases, there was a span of 13 bases. This CDR3 comprises 11 residues.

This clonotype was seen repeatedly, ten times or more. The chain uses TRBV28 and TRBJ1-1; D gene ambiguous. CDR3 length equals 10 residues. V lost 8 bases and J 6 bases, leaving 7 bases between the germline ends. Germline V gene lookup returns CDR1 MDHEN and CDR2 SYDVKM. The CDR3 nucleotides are TGTGCCAGCGTGGCCGCTGAAGCTTTCTTT. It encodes CASVAAEAFF.

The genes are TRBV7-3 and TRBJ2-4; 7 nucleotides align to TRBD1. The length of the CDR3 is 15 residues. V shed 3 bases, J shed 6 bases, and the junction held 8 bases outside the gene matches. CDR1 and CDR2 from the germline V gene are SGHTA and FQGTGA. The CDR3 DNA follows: TGTGCCAGCAGCTTGTCAGGGGGTACGGGAAACATTCAGTACTTC. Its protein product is CASSLSGGTGNIQYF.

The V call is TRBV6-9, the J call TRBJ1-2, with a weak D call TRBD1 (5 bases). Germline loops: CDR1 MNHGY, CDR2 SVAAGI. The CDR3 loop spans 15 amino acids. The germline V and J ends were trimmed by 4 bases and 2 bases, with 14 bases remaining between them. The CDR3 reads CASSLYGTGNYGYTF. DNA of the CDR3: TGTGCCAGCAGTTTATATGGGACGGGAAACTATGGCTACACCTTC.

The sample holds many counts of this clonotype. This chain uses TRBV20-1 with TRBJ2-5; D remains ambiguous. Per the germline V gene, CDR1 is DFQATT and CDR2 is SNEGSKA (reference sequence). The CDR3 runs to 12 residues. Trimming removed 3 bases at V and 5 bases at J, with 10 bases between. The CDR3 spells CSASLVGETQYF. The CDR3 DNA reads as TGCAGTGCTAGTTTGGTGGGGGAGACCCAGTACTTC.

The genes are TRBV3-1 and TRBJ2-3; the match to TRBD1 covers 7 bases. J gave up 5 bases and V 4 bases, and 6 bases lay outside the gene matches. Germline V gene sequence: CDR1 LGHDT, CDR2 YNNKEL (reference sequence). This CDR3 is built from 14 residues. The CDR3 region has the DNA TGTGCCAGCAGCCCCTACAGGGGTAAAGATACGCAGTATTTT. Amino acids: CASSPYRGKDTQYF.